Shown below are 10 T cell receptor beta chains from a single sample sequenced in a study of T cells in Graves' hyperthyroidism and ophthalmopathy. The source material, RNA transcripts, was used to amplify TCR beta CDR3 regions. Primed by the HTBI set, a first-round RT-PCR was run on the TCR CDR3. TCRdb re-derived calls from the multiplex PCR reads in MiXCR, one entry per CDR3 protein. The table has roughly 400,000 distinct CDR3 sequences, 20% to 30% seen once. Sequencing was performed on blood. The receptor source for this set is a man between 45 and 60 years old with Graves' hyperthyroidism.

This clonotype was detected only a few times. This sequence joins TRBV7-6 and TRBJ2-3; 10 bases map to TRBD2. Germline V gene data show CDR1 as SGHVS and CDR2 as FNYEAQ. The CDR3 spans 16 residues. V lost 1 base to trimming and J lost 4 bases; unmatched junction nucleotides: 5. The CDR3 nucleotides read TGTGCCAGCAGCTTAGGGGTAGCGGGAGGATCAGATACGCAGTATTTT. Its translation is CASSLGVAGGSDTQYF. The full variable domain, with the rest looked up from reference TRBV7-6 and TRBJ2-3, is GAGVSQSPRYKVTKRGQDVALRCDPISGHVSLYWYRQALGQGPEFLTYFNYEAQQDKSGLPNDRFSAERPEGSISTLTIQRTEQRDSAMYRCASSLGVAGGSDTQYFGPGTRLTVL.

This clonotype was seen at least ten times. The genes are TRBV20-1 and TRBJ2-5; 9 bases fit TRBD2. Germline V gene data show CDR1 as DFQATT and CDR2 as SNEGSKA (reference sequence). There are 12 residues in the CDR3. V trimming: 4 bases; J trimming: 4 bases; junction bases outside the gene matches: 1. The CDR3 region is CSAKLAGETQYF. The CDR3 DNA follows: TGCAGTGCTAAACTAGCGGGAGAGACCCAGTACTTC.

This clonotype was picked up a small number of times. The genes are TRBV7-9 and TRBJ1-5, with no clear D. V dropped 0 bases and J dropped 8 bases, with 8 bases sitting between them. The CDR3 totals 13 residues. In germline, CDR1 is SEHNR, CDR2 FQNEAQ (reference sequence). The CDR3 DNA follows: TGTGCCAGCAGCTTAGCGCTAAGGGAGCCCCAGCATTTT. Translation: CASSLALREPQHF.

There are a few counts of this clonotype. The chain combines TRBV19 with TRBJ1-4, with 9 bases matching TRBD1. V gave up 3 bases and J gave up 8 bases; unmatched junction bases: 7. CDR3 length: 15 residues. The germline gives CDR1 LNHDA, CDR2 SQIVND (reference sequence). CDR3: CASSIPGQGLEKLFF. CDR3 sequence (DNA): TGTGCCAGTAGTATTCCGGGACAGGGTTTGGAAAAACTGTTTTTT.

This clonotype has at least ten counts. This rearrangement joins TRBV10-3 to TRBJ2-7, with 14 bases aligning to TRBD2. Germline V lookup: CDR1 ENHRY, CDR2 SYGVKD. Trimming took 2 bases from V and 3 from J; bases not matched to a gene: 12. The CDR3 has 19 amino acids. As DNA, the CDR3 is TGTGCCATCAGTGAGATAGGACTAGCGGGAGGCCGAAACGACTACGAGCAGTACTTC. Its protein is CAISEIGLAGGRNDYEQYF.

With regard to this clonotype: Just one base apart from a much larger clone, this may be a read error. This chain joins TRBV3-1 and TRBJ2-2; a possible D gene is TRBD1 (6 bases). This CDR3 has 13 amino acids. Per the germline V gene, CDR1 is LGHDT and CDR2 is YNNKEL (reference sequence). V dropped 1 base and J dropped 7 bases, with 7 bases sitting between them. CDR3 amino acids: CASSQGGGGELFF. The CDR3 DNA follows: TGTGCCAGCAGCCAAGGAGGGGGCGGGGAGCTGTTTTTT.

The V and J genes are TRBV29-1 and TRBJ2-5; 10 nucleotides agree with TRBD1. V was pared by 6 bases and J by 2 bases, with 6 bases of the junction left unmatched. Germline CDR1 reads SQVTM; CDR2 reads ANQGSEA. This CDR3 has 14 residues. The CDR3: CSVRDRGEQETQYF. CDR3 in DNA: TGCAGCGTGAGGGACAGGGGAGAGCAAGAGACCCAGTACTTC. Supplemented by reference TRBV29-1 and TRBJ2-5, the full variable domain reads SAVISQKPSRDICQRGTSLTIQCQVDSQVTMMFWYRQQPGQSLTLIATANQGSEATYESGFVIDKFPISRPNLTFSTLTVSNMSPEDSSIYLCSVRDRGEQETQYFGPGTRLLVL.

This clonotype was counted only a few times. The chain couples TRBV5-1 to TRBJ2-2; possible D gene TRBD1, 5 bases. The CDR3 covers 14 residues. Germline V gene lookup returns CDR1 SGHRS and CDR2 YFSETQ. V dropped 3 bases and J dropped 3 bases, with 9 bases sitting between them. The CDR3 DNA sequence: TGCGCCAGCAGCTCTGACAGTTACACCGGGGAGCTGTTTTTT. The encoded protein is CASSSDSYTGELFF.

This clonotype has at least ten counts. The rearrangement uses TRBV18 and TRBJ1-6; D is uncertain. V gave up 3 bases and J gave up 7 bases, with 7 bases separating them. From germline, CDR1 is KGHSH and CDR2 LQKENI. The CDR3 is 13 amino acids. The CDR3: CASSPDENSPLHF. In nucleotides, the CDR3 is TGTGCCAGCTCACCCGATGAAAATTCACCCCTCCACTTT.

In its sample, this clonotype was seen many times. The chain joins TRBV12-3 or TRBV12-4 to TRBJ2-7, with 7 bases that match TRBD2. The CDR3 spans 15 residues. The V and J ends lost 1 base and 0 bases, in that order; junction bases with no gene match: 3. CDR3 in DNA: TGTGCCAGCAGTTTAGGCGGGGGTGGCTCCTACGAGCAGTACTTC. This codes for CASSLGGGGSYEQYF.